These 19 T cell receptor beta chains came from one sample sequenced in a study of cytomegalovirus exposure and HLA in healthy donors. Method: immunoSEQ multiplex PCR; TCRdb's copy keeps in-frame clones and lacks some. The sample consists of about 74,000 clones, 90% to 95% of them appearing once. The sequenced material came from PBMCs. The receptors come from a woman aged 18-29 years in good health and CMV-seropositive.

Here the CDR3 reads CASSISRDRGDYTF. CDR3 DNA: TGTGCCAGTAGTATAAGCCGGGACAGGGGTGACTACACCTTC. The V and J genes are TRBV19 and TRBJ1-2; 10 bases fit TRBD1. This CDR3 is built from 14 residues. Germline CDR1 and CDR2: LNHDA and SQIVND (reference sequence). V was pared by 2 bases and J by 10 bases, with 7 bases of the junction left unmatched.

The gene calls are TRBV5-5 and TRBJ1-5; a weak D match, TRBD1 (6 bases). V shed 4 bases and J shed 5 bases, with 16 bases lying between them. This CDR3 spans 15 amino acids. Germline loops: CDR1 SGHKS, CDR2 YYEKEE (reference sequence). As DNA, the CDR3 is TGTGCCAGCAGCCCCCAATACAGGGCGGATCAGCCCCAGCATTTT. Encoded protein: CASSPQYRADQPQHF.

This chain uses TRBV7-9 with TRBJ1-4; 10 positions agree with TRBD1. CDR1 and CDR2 (germline): SEHNR, FQNEAQ (reference sequence). V was pared by 4 bases and J by 8 bases, with 7 bases of the junction left unmatched. This CDR3 is built from 15 residues. CDR3 DNA sequence: TGTGCCAGCAGCTCACCCGGGACAGGGGACGAAAAACTGTTTTTT. Protein sequence: CASSSPGTGDEKLFF.

V and J are TRBV4-2 and TRBJ2-2; TRBD2 matches 11 bases. The CDR3 has 16 amino acids. The germline V gene encodes CDR1 LGHNA and CDR2 YNFKEQ. V lost 8 bases and J lost 2; bases outside the gene matches: 7. In DNA form, the CDR3 reads TGTGCCAGCGTGGGGGGACTAGCGGATAACACCGGGGAGCTGTTTTTT. Its translation: CASVGGLADNTGELFF.

The V call is TRBV6-1, the J call TRBJ1-3; D unresolved. V was cut by 1 base and J by 5 bases, with 9 bases left in between. This CDR3 has 14 residues. Germline V CDR1 and CDR2: MNHNS, SASEGT. CDR3 nucleotide sequence: TGTGCCAGCAGTGAAGGACTCAGTAGAAACACCATATATTTT. Translating gives CASSEGLSRNTIYF.

V usage is TRBV7-8 and J usage is TRBJ1-5; 10 bases fit TRBD1. The CDR3 spans 16 residues. V gave up 5 bases and J gave up 7 bases; unmatched junction bases: 11. CDR1 is SGHVS, CDR2 FQNEAQ, per germline. Written as DNA, the CDR3 is TGTGCCAGCAGCCGGGACAGGGGTACGGGGGGACAGCCCCAGCATTTT. Encoded protein: CASSRDRGTGGQPQHF.

This clone has more than one count but fewer than ten. The J gene is TRBJ2-1, the V gene TRBV25-1, with 9 bases identical to TRBD1. CDR1 MGHDK and CDR2 SYGVNS come from the germline V gene. V shed 4 bases and J 6 bases; nucleotides not matched to a gene: 1. This CDR3 spans 13 amino acids. The CDR3 spells CASSVTGGNEQFF. In DNA, the CDR3 is TGTGCCAGCAGTGTGACAGGGGGCAATGAGCAGTTCTTC. Variable domain in full (rest from reference TRBV25-1 and TRBJ2-1): EADIYQTPRYLVIGTGKKITLECSQTMGHDKMYWYQQDPGMELHLIHYSYGVNSTEKGDLSSESTVSRIRTEHFPLTLESARPSHTSQYLCASSVTGGNEQFFGPGTRLTVL.

A single count supports this clone. The rearrangement uses TRBV30 and TRBJ1-1, with no clear D. The CDR3 extends over 12 amino acids. V was shortened by 4 bases and J by 8 bases, with 14 bases between the two germline ends. The germline V gene encodes CDR1 GTSNPN and CDR2 SVGIG (reference sequence). This chain's CDR3 is CAWNHREKEAFF. The DNA of the CDR3 is TGTGCCTGGAATCACAGAGAGAAAGAAGCTTTCTTT.

The gene calls are TRBV5-6 and TRBJ2-7; D may be TRBD2 (7 bases). Trimming removed 4 bases at V and 5 bases at J, with 13 bases between. The CDR3 is 13 amino acids. CDR1 is SGHDT, CDR2 YYEEEE, per germline. The CDR3 spells CASSLGGGHEQYF. The DNA for the CDR3 is TGTGCCAGCAGCCTGGGCGGGGGCCACGAGCAGTACTTC.

There are a few counts of this clone. The chain couples TRBV11-2 to TRBJ2-1; D remains unclear. Germline V gives CDR1 SGHAT, CDR2 FQNNGV. The V gene lost 1 base and the J gene lost 10 bases, with 8 bases spanning the gap. This CDR3 is built from 12 residues. Written as DNA, the CDR3 is TGTGCCAGCAGCTTAGTGTCGGTAGAGCAGTTCTTC. This sequence encodes CASSLVSVEQFF. The variable domain in full, completed from reference TRBV11-2 and TRBJ2-1, reads EAGVAQSPRYKIIEKRQSVAFWCNPISGHATLYWYQQILGQGPKLLIQFQNNGVVDDSQLPKDRFSAERLKGVDSTLKIQPAKLEDSAVYLCASSLVSVEQFFGPGTRLTVL.

The rearrangement joins TRBV5-6 to TRBJ2-7; 8 positions agree with TRBD1. CDR3 length: 14 residues. The J segment lost 4 bases and the V segment lost 0 bases, leaving 3 bases of the junction unmatched. Germline V gene data show CDR1 as SGHDT and CDR2 as YYEEEE. This CDR3 reads CASSLAGQGYEQYF. CDR3 DNA sequence: TGTGCCAGCAGCTTGGCCGGACAGGGATACGAGCAGTACTTC.

The chain joins TRBV5-8 to TRBJ1-1, with a weak D call TRBD1 (5 bases). CDR1 SGHTS and CDR2 YDEGEE come from the germline V gene. V was clipped by 0 bases and J by 0 bases, with 12 bases between them. The length of the CDR3 is 16 residues. The CDR3 DNA is TGTGCCAGCAGCTTGGAGGCAGGGATTATGAACACTGAAGCTTTCTTT. It yields the protein CASSLEAGIMNTEAFF. The complete variable domain, with remaining parts taken from reference TRBV5-8 and TRBJ1-1, reads EAGVTQSPTHLIKTRGQQATLRCSPISGHTSVYWYQQALGLGLQFLLWYDEGEERNRGNFPPRFSGRQFPNYSSELNVNALELEDSALYLCASSLEAGIMNTEAFFGQGTRLTVV.

The chain is built from TRBV5-8 and TRBJ2-7; a possible D gene is TRBD2 (6 bases). V gave up 6 bases and J gave up 6 bases, with 16 bases separating them. Germline assignment: CDR1 SGHTS and CDR2 YDEGEE. The CDR3 has 13 residues. CDR3 sequence (DNA): TGTGCCAGCACCCAGTGGGAGGAGGGCGAGCAGTACTTC. Encoded protein: CASTQWEEGEQYF.

This chain links TRBV7-9 with TRBJ2-3; TRBD1 aligns across 7 bases. With 5 bases clipped from V and 2 bases from J, the junction kept 13 bases outside the gene matches. CDR3 size: 17 residues. The germline V gene encodes CDR1 SEHNR and CDR2 FQNEAQ (reference sequence). The DNA of the CDR3 is TGTGCCAGCAGCGACTACTCGACAGGGCCGTACACAGATACGCAGTATTTT. Its translation: CASSDYSTGPYTDTQYF.

This clone was detected once. The chain joins TRBV9 to TRBJ2-1, with 7 bases lining up with TRBD1. The CDR3 runs to 14 residues. V was clipped by 3 bases and J by 5 bases; unmatched bases: 5. Germline V gene sequence: CDR1 SGDLS, CDR2 YYNGEE. The CDR3 DNA reads TGTGCCAGCAGCGACCGGACAGGCGACAATGAGCAGTTCTTC. It yields the protein CASSDRTGDNEQFF.

The chain couples TRBV6-5 to TRBJ1-6; perhaps TRBD1 as D (5 bases). Germline-derived CDR1 and CDR2 are MNHEY and SVGAGI. CDR3 length: 16 amino acids. The germline V and J ends were trimmed by 4 bases and 5 bases, with 15 bases remaining between them. CDR3 loop: CASSSGGGWNNSPLHF. The CDR3 region has the DNA TGTGCCAGCAGTTCTGGGGGAGGGTGGAATAATTCACCCCTCCACTTT.

CDR3 bases: TGTGCCAGCAGCCAATCAGGGACAGGGTCCTACGAGCAGTACTTC. Its protein is CASSQSGTGSYEQYF. V usage is TRBV16 and J usage is TRBJ2-7; 9 bases are shared with TRBD1. Germline assignment: CDR1 KGHSY and CDR2 FQNENV. V shed 0 bases and J 1 base; nucleotides not matched to a gene: 1. The CDR3 runs to 15 residues.

This chain uses TRBV9 with TRBJ2-2, with TRBD1 as a possible D gene (6 bases). Trimming cost V 4 bases and J 5 bases, with 18 bases left between them. CDR1 and CDR2 (germline): SGDLS, YYNGEE. The CDR3 has 16 amino acids. In DNA, the CDR3 is TGTGCCAGCAGCCCTTCAGGGGAGTCGTGGACCGGGGAGCTGTTTTTT. Translating gives CASSPSGESWTGELFF. The entire variable domain, with the rest obtained from reference TRBV9 and TRBJ2-2, is as follows: DSGVTQTPKHLITATGQRVTLRCSPRSGDLSVYWYQQSLDQGLQFLIQYYNGEERAKGNILERFSAQQFPDLHSELNLSSLELGDSALYFCASSPSGESWTGELFFGEGSRLTVL.

The V and J genes are TRBV9 and TRBJ1-2; 7 nucleotides align to TRBD1. V gave up 5 bases and J gave up 1 base; unmatched junction bases: 5. Germline values: CDR1 SGDLS, CDR2 YYNGEE. The CDR3 contains 14 residues. CDR3 DNA sequence: TGTGCCAGCAGAGAGGGGGACAGTAACTATGGCTACACCTTC. This codes for CASREGDSNYGYTF.